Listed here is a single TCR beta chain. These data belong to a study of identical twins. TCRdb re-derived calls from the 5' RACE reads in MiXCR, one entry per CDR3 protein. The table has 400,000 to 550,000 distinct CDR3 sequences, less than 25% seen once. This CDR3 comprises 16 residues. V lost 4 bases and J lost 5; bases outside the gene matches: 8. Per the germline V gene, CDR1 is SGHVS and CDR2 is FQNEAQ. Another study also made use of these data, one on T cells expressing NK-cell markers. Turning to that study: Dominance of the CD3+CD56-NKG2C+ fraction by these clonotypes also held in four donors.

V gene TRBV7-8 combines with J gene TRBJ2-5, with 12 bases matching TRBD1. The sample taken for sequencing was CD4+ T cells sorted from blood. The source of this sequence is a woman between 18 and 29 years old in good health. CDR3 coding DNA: TGTGCCAGCAGCTCCCCGGGACAGGGGGCTGGGGAGACCCAGTACTTC. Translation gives CASSSPGQGAGETQYF.